This T cell receptor beta chain comes out of a study of cytomegalovirus exposure and HLA in healthy donors. Study-wide findings and caveats: High specificity and sensitivity for cytomegalovirus status were reported for the classifier. A link between a missense DCLRE1C variant and TCR beta V- and J-gene trimming emerged from a later analysis. The authors reported that TCR beta sequences could predict HLA-A and HLA-B alleles. These predictions were accurate for most subjects in the first cohort. Researchers catalogued about 150 TCR beta chains as cytomegalovirus-associated.

The V and J ends lost 1 base and 2 bases respectively, with 6 bases between them. Per the germline V gene, CDR1 is SGHTA and CDR2 is FQGNSA. CDR3 length equals 13 residues. A multiplex PCR was run with 60 Vbeta primers and 13 Jbeta primers. TCRdb keeps only in-frame clones here, not all; method: immunoSEQ multiplex PCR. In all, the sample yields 120,000 to 150,000 clones. In regard to this clone: What it binds is not known.

The chain combines TRBV7-2 with TRBJ2-7; D perhaps matches TRBD1 (5 bases). The sequence derives from a man in his forties in good health and CMV-seronegative. Sequences were obtained from PBMCs. The CDR3: CASSLEGPYEQYF. CDR3 DNA sequence: TGTGCCAGCAGCTTAGAGGGGCCCTACGAGCAGTACTTC.